The rows below give T cell receptor beta chains drawn from one sample of a study of T cells in Graves' hyperthyroidism and ophthalmopathy. TCRdb re-analysed the multiplex PCR reads in MiXCR, keeping a single row per CDR3 protein. The data show 750,000 to 900,000 distinct CDR3 sequences, more than 30% seen once. Sequenced sample: blood. The receptors come from a man between 18 and 29 years old with Graves' hyperthyroidism. CDR3s include the opening cysteine and the closing phenylalanine or tryptophan. D genes are given only for firm matches. The size field is filled for only some rows; it gives once, few, many or a size class.

D | J | size | length | V | DNA | CDR3
. | TRBJ1-1 | . | 15 | TRBV2 | TGTGCCAGCAGGTGGGGCGAGGGGAGTAACACTGAAGCTTTCTTT | CASRWGEGSNTEAFF
. | TRBJ2-3 | few | 13 | TRBV10-3 | TGTGCCATCAAGGACAGTTCCACAGATACGCAGTATTTT | CAIKDSSTDTQYF
TRBD2 | TRBJ2-7 | few | 15 | TRBV6-6 | TGTGCCAGCAGTTACTCACTAGCGGCGACCTACGAGCAGTACTTC | CASSYSLAATYEQYF
. | TRBJ1-6 | . | 15 | TRBV10-3 | TGTGCCATCAGTGAGTGGAGCTCCTATAATTCACCCCTCCACTTT | CAISEWSSYNSPLHF
. | TRBJ1-1 | many | 12 | TRBV20-1 | TGCAGTGCTAGTGAAGGCGACGCTGAAGCTTTCTTT | CSASEGDAEAFF
. | TRBJ1-2 | . | 14 | TRBV12-3/TRBV12-4 | TGTGCCAGCACCTTTGGGGGGGGAATCGTTGGCTACACCTTC | CASTFGGGIVGYTF
. | TRBJ1-5 | many | 15 | TRBV10-3 | TGTGCCATCAGTGAGGGTCAGGGCAGAAGTCAGCCCCAGCATTTT | CAISEGQGRSQPQHF
TRBD1 | TRBJ2-5 | . | 16 | TRBV2 | TGTGCCAGCAGGGCCGGGCTACAGGGGTCGTCGAAGACCCAGTACTTC | CASRAGLQGSSKTQYF
TRBD1 | TRBJ1-5 | many | 14 | TRBV20-1 | TGCAGTGCTAGCCAGGGGGACGTACGACAGCCCCAGCATTTT | CSASQGDVRQPQHF
TRBD1 | TRBJ2-7 | few | 14 | TRBV7-9 | TGTGCCAGCAGCCTATTGACAGGGCCCTACGAGCAGTACTTC | CASSLLTGPYEQYF
. | TRBJ1-2 | . | 13 | TRBV9 | TGTGCCAGCAGCGTTGGGGACGGCCTCAGCTACACCTTC | CASSVGDGLSYTF
. | TRBJ2-2 | . | 15 | TRBV13 | TGTGCCAGCAGCCAGGACTACCGGAACACCGGGGAGCTGTTTTTT | CASSQDYRNTGELFF
TRBD1 | TRBJ1-2 | many | 13 | TRBV7-8 | TGTGCCAGCAGCTTGACACAGGGGTATGGCTACACCTTC | CASSLTQGYGYTF
. | TRBJ2-7 | . | 16 | TRBV25-1 | TGTGCCAGCAGTGAATATGGCGGTTCGGCCACCTACGAGCAGTACTTC | CASSEYGGSATYEQYF
. | TRBJ2-6 | . | 15 | TRBV25-1 | TGTGCCTGCAGCGCTACGAACTCTGGGGCCAACGTCCTGACTTTC | CACSATNSGANVLTF
. | TRBJ2-7 | many | 13 | TRBV13 | TGTGCCAGCAGCTCGGCAGCTAGGTACGAGCAGTACTTC | CASSSAARYEQYF
. | TRBJ2-5 | . | 13 | TRBV2 | TGTGCCAGCAGTGAAGACAGGGAAAAGACCCAGTACTTC | CASSEDREKTQYF
TRBD2 | TRBJ2-7 | many | 14 | TRBV7-8 | TGTGCCAGCAGCTGGGGACTAGCAGACAACGAGCAGTACTTC | CASSWGLADNEQYF
TRBD1 | TRBJ1-1 | many | 15 | TRBV19 | TGTGCCAGTAGTCCGGGACAGAGAAGGGACACTGAAGCTTTCTTT | CASSPGQRRDTEAFF
. | TRBJ2-5 | few | 15 | TRBV7-9 | TGTGCCAGCAACCTGCCGGGACTCAACCAAGAGACCCAGTACTTC | CASNLPGLNQETQYF
. | TRBJ2-7 | few | 13 | TRBV6-1 | TGTGCCAGCACGCTCGGTCTCACCTACGAGCAGTACTTC | CASTLGLTYEQYF
. | TRBJ1-1 | . | 15 | TRBV9 | TGTGCCAGCAGTGCTAGTCTTAACAGGGTGACTGAAGCTTTCTTT | CASSASLNRVTEAFF
. | TRBJ2-2 | . | 14 | TRBV4-1 | TGCGCCAGCAGCTATACCCGAAACACCGGGGAGCTGTTTTTT | CASSYTRNTGELFF
. | TRBJ1-1 | many | 14 | TRBV7-2 | TGTGCCAGCAGCTTAGTGGTCCGGAGCACTGAAGCTTTCTTT | CASSLVVRSTEAFF
TRBD1 | TRBJ2-5 | . | 14 | TRBV7-6 | TGTGCCAGCAGCGGAGGGGGACAGGAGGAGACCCAGTACTTC | CASSGGGQEETQYF
. | TRBJ2-7 | . | 13 | TRBV20-1 | TGCAGTGCTCAACAGGTTCCCTCCTACGAGCAGTACTTC | CSAQQVPSYEQYF